A selection of T cell receptor beta chains follows, all from one sample in a study of T cell repertoires in cytomegalovirus infection. TCRdb analysed the reads with MiXCR anew, one entry per CDR3 protein. The sample records about 300,000 distinct CDR3 sequences, about a tenth being singletons. The sample comprised PBMCs. The receptors come from a human donor in good health (CMV status not recorded). Some clones in this sample may be carry-over from other donors' samples. The CDR3 runs from the conserved cysteine through the conserved F or W. The D gene is left open where the match is weak. Not every row has a clone size; where given, it reads once, few, many or a size class.

j_call | clone_size | v_call | d_call | cdr3_aa | cdr3_nt
TRBJ2-2 | many | TRBV12-3/TRBV12-4 | . | CASNNPLSGRANTGELFF | TGTGCCAGCAATAACCCCCTTTCGGGCAGGGCGAACACCGGGGAGCTGTTTTTT
TRBJ1-4 | many | TRBV9 | TRBD1 | CASSRDPGGNEKLFF | TGTGCCAGCAGCCGGGATCCAGGGGGGAATGAAAAACTGTTTTTT
TRBJ1-1 | many | TRBV14 | . | CASSQDIRTEAFF | TGTGCCAGCAGCCAAGATATTCGAACTGAAGCTTTCTTT
TRBJ2-2 | . | TRBV18 | . | CASSLRTVNTGELFF | TGTGCCAGCTCACTTCGGACAGTGAACACCGGGGAGCTGTTTTTT
TRBJ2-4 | many | TRBV5-5 | . | CASSLWLALTKNIQYF | TGTGCCAGCAGCTTGTGGCTAGCTTTGACCAAAAACATTCAGTACTTC
TRBJ1-5 | many | TRBV28 | . | CASSFVYGGQPQHF | TGTGCCAGCAGTTTTGTGTATGGGGGTCAGCCCCAGCATTTT
TRBJ2-1 | . | TRBV29-1 | . | CSVPRRLEGEQFF | TGCAGCGTTCCAAGAAGACTAGAAGGTGAGCAGTTCTTC
TRBJ2-1 | many | TRBV28 | TRBD2 | CASTQSGGTFYNEQFF | TGTGCCAGCACCCAAAGCGGGGGGACCTTTTACAATGAGCAGTTCTTC
TRBJ1-6 | many | TRBV12-3/TRBV12-4 | . | CASSPQAGGNSPLHF | TGTGCCAGCAGTCCTCAGGCCGGCGGGAATTCACCCCTCCACTTT
TRBJ1-5 | . | TRBV4-2 | . | CASSQERDQPQHF | TGTGCCAGCAGCCAAGAGAGGGACCAGCCCCAGCATTTT
TRBJ1-4 | many | TRBV5-4 | . | CASRPSTATNEKLFF | TGTGCCAGCAGGCCCTCGACGGCAACTAATGAAAAACTGTTTTTT
TRBJ1-1 | many | TRBV19 | TRBD1 | CASSGQGTEAFF | TGTGCCAGTAGTGGACAGGGGACTGAAGCTTTCTTT
TRBJ2-5 | many | TRBV4-1 | TRBD1 | CASSQEVLGTEDGTQYF | TGCGCCAGCAGCCAAGAAGTTCTAGGGACAGAGGACGGGACCCAGTACTTC
TRBJ1-2 | . | TRBV7-9 | TRBD1 | CASSPGTGGYGYTF | TGTGCCAGCAGCCCAGGGACAGGCGGCTATGGCTACACCTTC
TRBJ2-1 | many | TRBV20-1 | . | CSGQGGSYNEQFF | TGCAGCGGGCAGGGGGGTTCCTACAATGAGCAGTTCTTC
TRBJ2-7 | many | TRBV14 | TRBD1 | CASSQARTGVDYEQYF | TGTGCCAGCAGCCAAGCGCGGACAGGGGTCGACTACGAGCAGTACTTC
TRBJ1-5 | many | TRBV6-1 | TRBD1 | CASSETGAASPQHF | TGTGCCAGCAGTGAGACAGGGGCGGCATCTCCCCAGCATTTT
TRBJ2-7 | many | TRBV7-2 | TRBD2 | CASSLSGGTSYEQYF | TGTGCCAGCAGCTTGAGCGGGGGGACGTCCTACGAGCAGTACTTC
TRBJ1-4 | . | TRBV20-1 | . | CSATGRGDEKLFF | TGCAGTGCTACGGGCAGGGGAGATGAAAAACTGTTTTTT
TRBJ2-2 | many | TRBV5-1 | TRBD1 | CASRGQTNTGELFF | TGCGCCAGCCGGGGACAGACGAACACCGGGGAGCTGTTTTTT
TRBJ2-3 | many | TRBV5-6 | . | CASSLETRGTQYF | TGTGCCAGCAGCTTGGAGACCCGGGGTACGCAGTATTTT
TRBJ2-1 | many | TRBV7-2 | . | CASRSRDKLKGEQFF | TGTGCCAGCAGGTCCCGGGACAAGCTTAAGGGGGAGCAGTTCTTC
TRBJ2-3 | many | TRBV4-2 | TRBD2 | CASSQVAGGGTDTQYF | TGTGCCAGCAGCCAAGTAGCGGGGGGCGGCACAGATACGCAGTATTTT
TRBJ2-2 | . | TRBV7-2 | . | CASTQVGTGELFF | TGTGCCAGCACCCAGGTGGGCACCGGGGAGCTGTTTTTT
TRBJ2-5 | many | TRBV18 | . | CASSLQELRETQYF | TGTGCCAGCTCACTTCAGGAGTTACGGGAGACCCAGTACTTC
TRBJ2-5 | . | TRBV5-4 | . | CASSLGGQAGLRGETQYF | TGTGCCAGCAGCTTGGGTGGGCAAGCAGGGCTAAGAGGGGAGACCCAGTACTTC
TRBJ1-5 | many | TRBV19 | . | CASSISGDQPQHF | TGTGCCAGTAGTATCTCTGGGGATCAGCCCCAGCATTTT
TRBJ2-3 | many | TRBV18 | . | CASSPFVWTDTQYF | TGTGCCAGCTCACCCTTCGTGTGGACAGATACGCAGTATTTT
TRBJ1-1 | few | TRBV14 | . | CASSHRAPMNTEAFF | TGTGCCAGCAGCCACAGGGCTCCAATGAACACTGAAGCTTTCTTT
TRBJ2-2 | many | TRBV6-5 | . | CASSYSGTQGGELFF | TGTGCCAGCAGTTACTCCGGGACCCAAGGCGGGGAGCTGTTTTTT
TRBJ2-2 | few | TRBV10-3 | . | CAISETSGELFF | TGTGCCATCAGTGAGACCTCCGGGGAGCTGTTTTTT
TRBJ1-2 | once | TRBV14 | . | CASSQAASAYDYTF | TGTGCCAGCAGCCAAGCAGCGTCAGCGTATGACTACACCTTC
TRBJ2-1 | many | TRBV14 | . | CASSQPLSYNEQFF | TGTGCCAGCAGCCAGCCTCTTTCCTACAATGAGCAGTTCTTC
TRBJ2-3 | few | TRBV20-1 | TRBD2 | CSAPGLADLTDTQYF | TGCAGTGCCCCAGGACTAGCAGACCTCACAGATACGCAGTATTTT
TRBJ2-1 | many | TRBV7-6 | . | CASSLLHTWGNEQFF | TGTGCCAGCAGCTTACTACACACCTGGGGCAATGAGCAGTTCTTC
TRBJ2-5 | many | TRBV29-1 | . | CSFASGEETQYF | TGCAGCTTCGCATCAGGCGAAGAGACCCAGTACTTC
TRBJ2-6 | many | TRBV29-1 | TRBD1 | CSVYGQGLSGANVLTF | TGCAGCGTTTACGGACAGGGCTTATCTGGGGCCAACGTCCTGACTTTC